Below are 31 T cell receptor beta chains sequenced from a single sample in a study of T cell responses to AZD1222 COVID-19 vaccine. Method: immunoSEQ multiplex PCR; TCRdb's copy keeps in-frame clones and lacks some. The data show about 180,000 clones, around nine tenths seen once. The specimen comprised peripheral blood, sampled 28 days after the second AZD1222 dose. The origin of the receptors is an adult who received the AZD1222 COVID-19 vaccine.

The CDR3 nucleotides are TGTGCCAGCAGTGGGGACAGGGGGCTCAGAAGCAATCAGCCCCAGCATTTT. This gives the protein CASSGDRGLRSNQPQHF. The V and J genes are TRBV6-2 or TRBV6-3 and TRBJ1-5, with 12 bases aligning to TRBD1. Germline V CDR1 and CDR2: MNHEY, SVGEGT. CDR3 length equals 17 residues. The trim removed 5 bases at V and 1 base at J, leaving 6 bases unmatched.

CDR3 loop: CAWNEGEGRYGYTF. DNA for the CDR3: TGTGCCTGGAATGAGGGGGAAGGTCGTTATGGCTACACCTTC. The chain uses TRBV30 and TRBJ1-2; D may be TRBD1 (6 bases). The germline V gene encodes CDR1 GTSNPN and CDR2 SVGIG (reference sequence). V lost 4 bases, J lost 5 bases, and 17 bases lay in between. This CDR3 comprises 14 residues.

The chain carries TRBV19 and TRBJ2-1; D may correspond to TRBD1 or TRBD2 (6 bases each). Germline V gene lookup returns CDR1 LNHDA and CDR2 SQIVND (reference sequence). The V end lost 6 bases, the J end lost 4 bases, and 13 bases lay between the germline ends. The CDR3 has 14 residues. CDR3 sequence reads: CASSHRGGYNEQFF. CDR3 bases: TGTGCCAGTAGCCATCGAGGGGGGTACAATGAGCAGTTCTTC.

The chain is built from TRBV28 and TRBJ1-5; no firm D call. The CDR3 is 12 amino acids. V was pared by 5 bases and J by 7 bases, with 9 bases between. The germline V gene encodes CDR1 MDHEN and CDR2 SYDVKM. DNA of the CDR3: TGTGCCAGCAGTGGGCCAGAACAGCCCCAGCATTTT. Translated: CASSGPEQPQHF. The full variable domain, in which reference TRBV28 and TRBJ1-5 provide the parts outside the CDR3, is DVKVTQSSRYLVKRTGEKVFLECVQDMDHENMFWYRQDPGLGLRLIYFSYDVKMKEKGDIPEGYSVSREKKERFSLILESASTNQTSMYLCASSGPEQPQHFGDGTRLSIL.

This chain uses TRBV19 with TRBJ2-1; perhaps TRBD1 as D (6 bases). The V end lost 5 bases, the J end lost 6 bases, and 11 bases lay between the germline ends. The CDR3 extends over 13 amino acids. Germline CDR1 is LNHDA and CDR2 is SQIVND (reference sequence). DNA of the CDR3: TGTGCCAGTAGTGGACAGATTTCCAATGAGCAGTTCTTC. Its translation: CASSGQISNEQFF.

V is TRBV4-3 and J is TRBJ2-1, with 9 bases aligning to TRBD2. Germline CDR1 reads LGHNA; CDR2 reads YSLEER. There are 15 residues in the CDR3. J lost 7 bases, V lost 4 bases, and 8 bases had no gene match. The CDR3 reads CASSRERGAVNEQFF. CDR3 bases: TGCGCCAGCAGCCGGGAGCGGGGGGCTGTAAATGAGCAGTTCTTC.

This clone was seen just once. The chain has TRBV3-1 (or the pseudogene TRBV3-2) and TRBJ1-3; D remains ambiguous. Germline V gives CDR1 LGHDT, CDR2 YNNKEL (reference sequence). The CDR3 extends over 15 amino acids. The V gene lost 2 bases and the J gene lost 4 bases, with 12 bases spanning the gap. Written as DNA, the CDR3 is TGTGCCAGCAGCCAAACAGTTGGAGACGGAAACACCATATATTTT. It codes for CASSQTVGDGNTIYF.

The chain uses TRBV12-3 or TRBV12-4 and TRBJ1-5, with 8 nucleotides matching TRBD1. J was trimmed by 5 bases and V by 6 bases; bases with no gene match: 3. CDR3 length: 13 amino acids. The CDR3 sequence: CASSRGRDQPQHF. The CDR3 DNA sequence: TGTGCCAGCAGCAGGGGGCGGGATCAGCCCCAGCATTTT.

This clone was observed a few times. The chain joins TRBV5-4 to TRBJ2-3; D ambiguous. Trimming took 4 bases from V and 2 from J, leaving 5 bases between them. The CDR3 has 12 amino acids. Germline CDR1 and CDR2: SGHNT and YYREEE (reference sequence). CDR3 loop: CASSPSTDTQYF. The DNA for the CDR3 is TGTGCCAGCAGCCCTTCCACAGATACGCAGTATTTT.

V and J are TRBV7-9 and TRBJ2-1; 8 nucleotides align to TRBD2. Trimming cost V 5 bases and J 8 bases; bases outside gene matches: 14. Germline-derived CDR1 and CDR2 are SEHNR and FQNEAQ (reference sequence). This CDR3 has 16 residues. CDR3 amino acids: CASSPLIKREWDEQFF. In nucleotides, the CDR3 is TGTGCCAGCAGCCCCCTTATCAAGCGGGAGTGGGATGAGCAGTTCTTC.

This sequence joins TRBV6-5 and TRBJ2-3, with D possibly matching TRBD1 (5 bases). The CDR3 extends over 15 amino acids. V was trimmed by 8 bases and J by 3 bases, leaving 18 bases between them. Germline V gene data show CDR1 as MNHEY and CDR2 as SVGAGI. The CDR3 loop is CASCRWGQLTDTQYF. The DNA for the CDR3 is TGTGCCAGCTGTAGGTGGGGCCAGCTGACAGATACGCAGTATTTT.

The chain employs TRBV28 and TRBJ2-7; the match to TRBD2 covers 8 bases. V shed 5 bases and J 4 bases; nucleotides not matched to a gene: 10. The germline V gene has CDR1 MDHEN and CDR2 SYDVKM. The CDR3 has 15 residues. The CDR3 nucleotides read TGTGCCAGCAGTGAAGGGATAGCGGGACGGTACGAGCAGTACTTC. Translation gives CASSEGIAGRYEQYF.

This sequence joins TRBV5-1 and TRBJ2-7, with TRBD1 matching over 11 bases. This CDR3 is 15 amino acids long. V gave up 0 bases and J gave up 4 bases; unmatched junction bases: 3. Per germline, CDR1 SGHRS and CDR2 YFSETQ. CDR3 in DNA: TGCGCCAGCAGCTTGGGGGACAGGGGGATGTACGAGCAGTACTTC. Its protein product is CASSLGDRGMYEQYF.

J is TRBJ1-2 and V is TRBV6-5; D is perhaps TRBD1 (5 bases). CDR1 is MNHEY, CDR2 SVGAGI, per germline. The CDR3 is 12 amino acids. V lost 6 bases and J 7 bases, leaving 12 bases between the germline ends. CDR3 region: CASSRDGSGYTF. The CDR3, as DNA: TGTGCCAGCAGCCGGGACGGCTCTGGCTACACCTTC.

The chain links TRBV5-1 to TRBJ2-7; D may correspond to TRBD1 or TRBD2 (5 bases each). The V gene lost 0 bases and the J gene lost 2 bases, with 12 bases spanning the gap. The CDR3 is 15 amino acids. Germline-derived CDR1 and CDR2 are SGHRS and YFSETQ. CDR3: CASSLAGRRPYEQYF. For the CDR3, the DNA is TGCGCCAGCAGCTTGGCGGGGCGGAGACCCTACGAGCAGTACTTC. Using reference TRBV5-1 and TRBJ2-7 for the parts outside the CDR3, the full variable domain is KAGVTQTPRYLIKTRGQQVTLSCSPISGHRSVSWYQQTPGQGLQFLFEYFSETQRNKGNFPGRFSGRQFSNSRSEMNVSTLELGDSALYLCASSLAGRRPYEQYFGPGTRLTVT.

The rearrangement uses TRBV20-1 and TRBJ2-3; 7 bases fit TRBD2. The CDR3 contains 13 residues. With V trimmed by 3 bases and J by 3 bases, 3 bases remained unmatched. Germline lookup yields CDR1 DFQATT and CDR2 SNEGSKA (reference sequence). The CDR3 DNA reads TGCAGTGCTAGTTCGGGGGGAACAGATACGCAGTATTTT. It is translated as CSASSGGTDTQYF.

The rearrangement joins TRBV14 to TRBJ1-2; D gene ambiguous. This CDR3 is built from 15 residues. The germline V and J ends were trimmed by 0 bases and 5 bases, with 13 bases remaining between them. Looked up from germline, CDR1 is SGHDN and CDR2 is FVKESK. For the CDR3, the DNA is TGTGCCAGCAGCCAAGATTACAAGACTCTTTATGGCTACACCTTC. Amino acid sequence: CASSQDYKTLYGYTF.

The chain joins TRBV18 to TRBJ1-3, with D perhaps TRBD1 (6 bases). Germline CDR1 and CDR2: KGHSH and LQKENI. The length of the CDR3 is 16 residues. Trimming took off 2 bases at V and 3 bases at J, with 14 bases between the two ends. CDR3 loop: CASSPTFGGLGNTIYF. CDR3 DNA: TGTGCCAGCTCACCAACCTTCGGGGGGCTTGGAAACACCATATATTTT.

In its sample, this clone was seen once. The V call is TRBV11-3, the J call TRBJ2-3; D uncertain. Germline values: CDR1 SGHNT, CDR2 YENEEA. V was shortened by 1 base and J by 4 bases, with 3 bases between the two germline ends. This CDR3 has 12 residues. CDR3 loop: CASSLGADTQYF. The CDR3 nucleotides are TGTGCCAGCAGCTTAGGAGCAGATACGCAGTATTTT.

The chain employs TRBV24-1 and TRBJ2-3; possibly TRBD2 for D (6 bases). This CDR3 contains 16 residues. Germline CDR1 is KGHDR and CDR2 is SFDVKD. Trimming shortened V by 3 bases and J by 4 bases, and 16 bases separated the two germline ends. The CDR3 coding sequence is TGTGCCACCAGTGATGGAGGGGTGGGGGTCGCAGATACGCAGTATTTT. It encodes CATSDGGVGVADTQYF.

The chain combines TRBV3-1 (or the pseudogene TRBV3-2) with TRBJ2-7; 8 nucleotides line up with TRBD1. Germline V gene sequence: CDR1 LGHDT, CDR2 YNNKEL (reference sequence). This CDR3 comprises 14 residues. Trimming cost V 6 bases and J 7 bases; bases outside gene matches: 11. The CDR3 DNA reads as TGTGCCAGCAGTGCAGGGGGCGTCCTTGGGGAGCAGTACTTC. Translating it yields CASSAGGVLGEQYF.

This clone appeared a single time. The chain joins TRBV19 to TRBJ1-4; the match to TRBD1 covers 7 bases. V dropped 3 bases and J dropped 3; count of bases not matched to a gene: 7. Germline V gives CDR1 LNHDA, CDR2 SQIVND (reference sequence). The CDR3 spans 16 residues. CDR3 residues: CASSIPTGAANEKLFF. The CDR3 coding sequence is TGTGCCAGTAGTATCCCTACAGGGGCGGCTAATGAAAAACTGTTTTTT.

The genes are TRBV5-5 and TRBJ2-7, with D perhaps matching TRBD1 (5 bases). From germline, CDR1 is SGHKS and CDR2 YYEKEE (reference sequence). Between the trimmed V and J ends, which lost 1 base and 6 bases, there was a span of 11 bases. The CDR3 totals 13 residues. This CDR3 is CASSLRGISEQYF. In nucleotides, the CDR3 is TGTGCCAGCAGCTTGAGGGGCATTTCCGAGCAGTACTTC.

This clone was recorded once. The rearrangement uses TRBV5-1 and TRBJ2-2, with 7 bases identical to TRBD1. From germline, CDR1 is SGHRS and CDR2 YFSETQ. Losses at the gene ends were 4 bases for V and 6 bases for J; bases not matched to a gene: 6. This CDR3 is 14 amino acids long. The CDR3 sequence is CASSEGQIAGELFF. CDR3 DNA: TGCGCCAGCAGCGAGGGACAGATTGCCGGGGAGCTGTTTTTT. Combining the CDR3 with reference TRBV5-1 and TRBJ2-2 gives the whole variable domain KAGVTQTPRYLIKTRGQQVTLSCSPISGHRSVSWYQQTPGQGLQFLFEYFSETQRNKGNFPGRFSGRQFSNSRSEMNVSTLELGDSALYLCASSEGQIAGELFFGEGSRLTVL.

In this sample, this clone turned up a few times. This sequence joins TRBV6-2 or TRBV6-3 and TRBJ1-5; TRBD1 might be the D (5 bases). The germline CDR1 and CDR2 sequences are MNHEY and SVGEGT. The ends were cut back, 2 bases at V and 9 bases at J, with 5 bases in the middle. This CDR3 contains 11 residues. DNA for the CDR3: TGTGCCAGCAGTTACAGGGGGCCCCAGCATTTT. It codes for CASSYRGPQHF.

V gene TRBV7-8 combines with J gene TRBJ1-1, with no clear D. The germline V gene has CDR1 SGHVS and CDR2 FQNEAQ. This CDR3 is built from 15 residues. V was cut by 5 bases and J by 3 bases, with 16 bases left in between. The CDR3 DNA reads TGTGCCAGCAGCCACGCCCAGGCAGGTCACACTGAAGCTTTCTTT. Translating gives CASSHAQAGHTEAFF.

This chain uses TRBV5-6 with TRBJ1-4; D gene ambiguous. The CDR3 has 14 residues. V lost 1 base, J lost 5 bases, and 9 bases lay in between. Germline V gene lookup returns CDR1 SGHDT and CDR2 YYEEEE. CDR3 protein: CASSLPGPNEKLFF. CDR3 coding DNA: TGTGCCAGCAGCTTGCCCGGACCGAATGAAAAACTGTTTTTT.

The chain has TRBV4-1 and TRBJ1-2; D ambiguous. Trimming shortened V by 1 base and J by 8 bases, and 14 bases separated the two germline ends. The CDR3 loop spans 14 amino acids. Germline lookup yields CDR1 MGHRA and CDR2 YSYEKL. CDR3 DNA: TGCGCCAGCAGCCAAGGGGGAGAGATTCAGGGCTACACCTTC. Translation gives CASSQGGEIQGYTF.

The CDR3 protein is CASSSGTSGGARTDTQYF. The CDR3 DNA follows: TGTGCCAGCAGTTCCGGGACTAGCGGGGGGGCGAGGACAGATACGCAGTATTTT. This chain connects TRBV2 to TRBJ2-3, with TRBD2 identical over 16 bases. V dropped 5 bases and J dropped 3; count of bases not matched to a gene: 8. Germline values: CDR1 SNHLY, CDR2 FYNNEI. The CDR3 sequence is 18 residues long.

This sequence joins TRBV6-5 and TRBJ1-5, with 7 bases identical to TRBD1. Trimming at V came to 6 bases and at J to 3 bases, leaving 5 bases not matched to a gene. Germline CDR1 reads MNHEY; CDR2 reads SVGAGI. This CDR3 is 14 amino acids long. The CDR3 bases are TGTGCCAGCAGCCCGGGACAGAACAATCAGCCCCAGCATTTT. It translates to CASSPGQNNQPQHF.

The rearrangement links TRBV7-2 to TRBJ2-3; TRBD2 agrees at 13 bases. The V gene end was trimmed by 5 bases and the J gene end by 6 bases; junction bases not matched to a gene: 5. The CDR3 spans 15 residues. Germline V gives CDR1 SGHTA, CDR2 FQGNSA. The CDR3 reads CASSVGLAGMDTQYF. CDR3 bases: TGTGCCAGCAGCGTGGGACTAGCGGGGATGGATACGCAGTATTTT.